These 29 T cell receptor beta chains originate from one sample sequenced in a study of cytomegalovirus exposure and HLA in healthy donors. This PCR relied on a set of 60 Vbeta primers and 13 Jbeta primers. TCRdb keeps only in-frame clones here, not all; method: immunoSEQ multiplex PCR. This repertoire shows 200,000 to 250,000 clones, just over 75% found once; its top ten account for around 2.8%. Material for sequencing was PBMCs. The receptors here all came from a woman aged 55-70 years in good health and CMV-seropositive.

This chain links TRBV7-6 with TRBJ2-7, with 7 bases matching TRBD1. Germline V gene lookup returns CDR1 SGHVS and CDR2 FNYEAQ. This CDR3 region has 14 residues. The junction had 3 bases not matched to a gene; V was cut back by 1 base and J by 3 bases. Written as DNA, the CDR3 is TGTGCCAGCAGCTTAGGACAGGGTTACTACGAGCAGTACTTC. Its translation is CASSLGQGYYEQYF.

The chain links TRBV7-9 to TRBJ1-1; 9 positions match TRBD1. Germline-derived CDR1 and CDR2 are SEHNR and FQNEAQ (reference sequence). CDR3 length equals 17 residues. V trimming: 3 bases; J trimming: 3 bases; junction bases outside the gene matches: 11. CDR3 sequence (DNA): TGTGCCAGCAGCTTGAGGACAGGGGCGGGGAGCGACACTGAAGCTTTCTTT. As protein: CASSLRTGAGSDTEAFF.

In this sample, this clone turned up a few times. The rearrangement joins TRBV5-1 to TRBJ2-3; no firm D call. This CDR3 is 12 amino acids long. The germline gives CDR1 SGHRS, CDR2 YFSETQ. Trimming removed 0 bases from V and 6 bases from J, with 5 bases in between. CDR3 region: CASSLASDTQYF. CDR3 nucleotides: TGCGCCAGCAGCTTGGCCTCGGATACGCAGTATTTT.

The chain combines TRBV11-2 with TRBJ2-7, with D possibly matching TRBD2 (7 bases). This CDR3 comprises 15 residues. Deletions cut 5 bases from V and 0 bases from J, with 14 bases between. CDR1 and CDR2 (germline): SGHAT, FQNNGV. DNA of the CDR3: TGTGCCAGCAGCCATGGGGGGGGGCTCTCCTACGAGCAGTACTTC. Protein: CASSHGGGLSYEQYF.

This chain uses TRBV6-1 with TRBJ1-6, with D maybe TRBD1 (6 bases). The ends were cut back, 4 bases at V and 0 bases at J, with 13 bases in the middle. The CDR3 has 17 amino acids. CDR1 and CDR2 (germline): MNHNS, SASEGT. CDR3 bases: TGTGCCAGCAGTGGGACAGAACTCAGCTCCTATAATTCACCCCTCCACTTT. Translation: CASSGTELSSYNSPLHF.

The chain employs TRBV18 and TRBJ2-7; 10 bases align to TRBD2. V shed 2 bases, J shed 5 bases, and the junction held 0 bases outside the gene matches. The CDR3 spans 13 residues. Germline CDR1 is KGHSH and CDR2 is LQKENI. The CDR3 region is CASSPGLADEQYF. DNA of the CDR3: TGTGCCAGCTCACCAGGACTAGCGGACGAGCAGTACTTC.

V and J are TRBV15 and TRBJ2-1; TRBD2 matches at 9 bases. The length of the CDR3 is 16 residues. After removal of 0 bases from V and 4 bases from J, the junction contained 4 bases not matched to a gene. CDR1 is LNHNV, CDR2 YYDKDF, per germline (reference sequence). CDR3 residues: CATSRDLAGSYNEQFF. CDR3 nucleotide sequence: TGTGCCACCAGCAGAGATCTAGCGGGGTCTTACAATGAGCAGTTCTTC. Using reference TRBV15 and TRBJ2-1 for the parts outside the CDR3, the full variable domain is DAMVIQNPRYQVTQFGKPVTLSCSQTLNHNVMYWYQQKSSQAPKLLFHYYDKDFNNEADTPDNFQSRRPNTSFCFLDIRSPGLGDTAMYLCATSRDLAGSYNEQFFGPGTRLTVL.

The rearrangement uses TRBV29-1 and TRBJ1-1, with D possibly being TRBD1 (6 bases). V was pared by 6 bases and J by 8 bases, with 19 bases between. The CDR3 has 13 amino acids. Germline V gene data show CDR1 as SQVTM and CDR2 as ANQGSEA. The CDR3, as DNA: TGCAGCGTCCAAGGGTTAGGGGGGGGCGAAGCTTTCTTT. Protein sequence: CSVQGLGGGEAFF.

The chain joins TRBV11-2 to TRBJ2-1; D perhaps matches TRBD2 (5 bases). Germline values: CDR1 SGHAT, CDR2 FQNNGV. V was pared by 8 bases and J by 5 bases, with 22 bases between. CDR3 length: 16 residues. CDR3: CASRRTRLVLDNEQFF. CDR3 in DNA: TGTGCCAGCCGACGGACTCGCCTGGTTCTCGACAATGAGCAGTTCTTC.

This chain links TRBV19 with TRBJ1-2, with 7 nucleotides matching TRBD1. Per the germline V gene, CDR1 is LNHDA and CDR2 is SQIVND (reference sequence). V shed 7 bases and J 10 bases; nucleotides not matched to a gene: 18. This CDR3 spans 15 amino acids. The chain's CDR3 is CASTTLGTVLPDYTF. Here the CDR3 DNA reads TGTGCCAGTACCACCCTCGGGACAGTGTTGCCTGACTACACCTTC.

This chain joins TRBV6-1 and TRBJ2-2; D perhaps matches TRBD2 (5 bases). CDR1 MNHNS and CDR2 SASEGT come from the germline V gene. V lost 8 bases and J lost 8, with 21 bases in between. The CDR3 is 15 residues long. CDR3 sequence: CASRRHSPVGGELFF. The CDR3, as DNA: TGTGCCAGCCGGAGGCATTCACCGGTTGGAGGGGAGCTGTTTTTT.

This clone was counted a few times. CDR3 protein: CASSDDGVGEQYF. In DNA form, the CDR3 reads TGCGCCAGCAGCGACGACGGGGTAGGCGAGCAGTACTTC. The V call is TRBV5-1, the J call TRBJ2-7, with D possibly matching TRBD2 (5 bases). The CDR3 covers 13 residues. Deletions cut 4 bases from V and 6 bases from J, with 14 bases between. Germline CDR1 is SGHRS and CDR2 is YFSETQ. Filled out from reference TRBV5-1 and TRBJ2-7, the complete variable domain reads KAGVTQTPRYLIKTRGQQVTLSCSPISGHRSVSWYQQTPGQGLQFLFEYFSETQRNKGNFPGRFSGRQFSNSRSEMNVSTLELGDSALYLCASSDDGVGEQYFGPGTRLTVT.

The rearrangement links TRBV9 to TRBJ2-5, with TRBD2 identical over 13 bases. The CDR3 consists of 15 residues. V lost 4 bases, J lost 3 bases, and 3 bases stayed unmatched. Per the germline V gene, CDR1 is SGDLS and CDR2 is YYNGEE. The CDR3 protein is CASSSGLAGEETQYF. The DNA of the CDR3 is TGTGCCAGCAGCAGTGGACTAGCGGGAGAAGAGACCCAGTACTTC.

The rearrangement links TRBV2 to TRBJ1-5; D is unresolved. V gave up 4 bases and J gave up 0 bases, with 10 bases separating them. Germline V lookup: CDR1 SNHLY, CDR2 FYNNEI. The CDR3 totals 15 residues. The CDR3, as DNA: TGTGCCAGCAGTGTGCGGGAAAATAGCAATCAGCCCCAGCATTTT. Amino acid sequence: CASSVRENSNQPQHF.

This chain joins TRBV28 and TRBJ1-4; 9 nucleotides line up with TRBD1. With 0 bases clipped from V and 8 bases from J, the junction kept 4 bases outside the gene matches. Germline-derived CDR1 and CDR2 are MDHEN and SYDVKM. This CDR3 has 15 residues. CDR3 loop: CASSLWGTGREKLFF. The DNA for the CDR3 is TGTGCCAGCAGTTTATGGGGGACAGGGAGGGAAAAACTGTTTTTT.

This clone was seen more than once but under ten times. This chain uses TRBV7-2 with TRBJ2-7; 9 positions agree with TRBD2. The CDR3 covers 14 residues. The V gene end was trimmed by 5 bases and the J gene end by 4 bases; junction bases not matched to a gene: 6. Germline V lookup: CDR1 SGHTA, CDR2 FQGNSA. As DNA, the CDR3 is TGTGCCAGCAGCGCGAGGGCGGGAGGGTACGAGCAGTACTTC. The encoded protein is CASSARAGGYEQYF.

The chain is built from TRBV11-1 and TRBJ1-1; perhaps TRBD1 as D (5 bases). V gave up 4 bases and J gave up 8 bases, with 11 bases separating them. The CDR3 runs to 12 residues. CDR1 is SGHAT, CDR2 FQDESV, per germline (reference sequence). The CDR3 region has the DNA TGTGCCAGCAGCTCCAGGGTTATGGAAGCTTTCTTT. Translating it yields CASSSRVMEAFF.

The gene calls are TRBV20-1 and TRBJ1-1; TRBD1 is a possible D gene (5 bases). The CDR3 consists of 11 residues. Germline V gene data show CDR1 as DFQATT and CDR2 as SNEGSKA (reference sequence). The CDR3 bases are TGCAGGGGGGACTCGAACACTGAAGCTTTCTTT. It is translated as CRGDSNTEAFF.

The chain joins TRBV29-1 to TRBJ2-3; the D gene is possibly TRBD2 (5 bases). This CDR3 is built from 15 residues. Trimming shortened V by 1 base and J by 0 bases, and 11 bases separated the two germline ends. Looked up from germline, CDR1 is SQVTM and CDR2 is ANQGSEA. Here the CDR3 DNA reads TGCAGCGTTGAAGGAGGGATTAATAGCACAGATACGCAGTATTTT. Residues: CSVEGGINSTDTQYF.

This clone was counted a few times. CDR3 protein: CASSFTTGGWTDTQYF. The CDR3, as DNA: TGTGCCAGTAGCTTTACGACAGGGGGTTGGACAGATACGCAGTATTTT. The chain carries TRBV19 and TRBJ2-3; TRBD1 matches 9 bases. The junction had 10 bases not matched to a gene; V was cut back by 6 bases and J by 3 bases. The germline V gene has CDR1 LNHDA and CDR2 SQIVND (reference sequence). This CDR3 is 16 amino acids long.

The rearrangement links TRBV10-3 to TRBJ2-3; 7 bases are a match to TRBD1. This CDR3 is 14 amino acids long. Unmatched junction bases numbered 8, after V lost 9 bases and J lost 2 bases. The germline CDR1 and CDR2 sequences are ENHRY and SYGVKD. CDR3 region: CAITGQENTDTQYF. Written as DNA, the CDR3 is TGTGCCATAACTGGACAGGAGAACACAGATACGCAGTATTTT.

This clone appeared a few times. The chain joins TRBV29-1 to TRBJ2-3; D perhaps matches TRBD2 (6 bases). The CDR3 contains 13 residues. Germline V gene lookup returns CDR1 SQVTM and CDR2 ANQGSEA. The germline V and J ends were trimmed by 6 bases and 4 bases, with 14 bases remaining between them. The CDR3: CSVRSGRSDTQYF. The CDR3 coding sequence is TGCAGCGTGCGGTCGGGGAGGTCAGATACGCAGTATTTT.

This clone has just a few counts. The chain employs TRBV18 and TRBJ1-1; perhaps TRBD1 as D (5 bases). The CDR3 has 15 amino acids. CDR1 KGHSH and CDR2 LQKENI come from the germline V gene. V was pared by 3 bases and J by 4 bases, with 15 bases between. The DNA for the CDR3 is TGTGCCAGCTCACCGATTCGGGGGGGATCCACTGAAGCTTTCTTT. Protein: CASSPIRGGSTEAFF.

As to this clone: Germline and junction disagree at one end, which may indicate a read error. The chain employs TRBV29-1 and TRBJ1-3; D not resolved. The CDR3 runs 13 residues. The germline V gene encodes CDR1 SQVTM and CDR2 ANQGSEA. The CDR3 sequence is CSVDIDSRNTIYF. CDR3 DNA sequence: TGCAGCGTTGACATTGATTCCCGAAACACCATATACTTT.

This clone showed up just once. V gene TRBV6-1 combines with J gene TRBJ2-2; TRBD1 is a possible D gene (6 bases). This CDR3 spans 14 amino acids. Trimming pared 7 bases from V and 0 bases from J, leaving 9 bases between. Germline V gives CDR1 MNHNS, CDR2 SASEGT. The CDR3 loop is CASKGTTNTGELFF. The CDR3 DNA is TGTGCCAGCAAAGGGACAACGAACACCGGGGAGCTGTTTTTT.

This clone was detected only a few times. The gene calls are TRBV6-5 and TRBJ1-6, with TRBD1 matching 7 bases. Germline V gives CDR1 MNHEY, CDR2 SVGAGI. Unmatched junction bases numbered 11, after V lost 6 bases and J lost 9 bases. The CDR3 loop spans 15 amino acids. The CDR3 is CASRMSGTDPSPLHF. CDR3 sequence (DNA): TGTGCCAGCAGAATGTCCGGGACAGATCCTTCACCCCTCCACTTT.

A word on this clone: The junction departs from germline at one end; a sequencing error may be responsible. The chain employs TRBV7-9 and TRBJ1-5; 7 nucleotides line up with TRBD1. CDR3 size: 16 residues. Looked up from germline, CDR1 is SEHNR and CDR2 is FQNEAQ (reference sequence). Here the CDR3 reads CSSSGQPGTGNQPQHF. CDR3 sequence (DNA): TGTTCCAGCAGCGGACAACCCGGGACAGGCAATCAGCCCCAGCATTTT.

The CDR3 loop reads CASISGLAAYNEQFF. CDR3 nucleotide sequence: TGTGCCAGCATCTCGGGACTAGCGGCCTACAATGAGCAGTTCTTC. The chain joins TRBV27 to TRBJ2-1, with TRBD2 matching over 11 bases. Germline V CDR1 and CDR2: MNHEY, SMNVEV (reference sequence). J lost 2 bases, V lost 7 bases, and 4 bases had no gene match. This CDR3 comprises 15 residues.

This clone was detected a few times. This chain links TRBV6-5 with TRBJ1-3; D not resolved. CDR1 is MNHEY and CDR2 is SVGAGI in the germline V gene. V dropped 7 bases and J dropped 9 bases, with 22 bases sitting between them. CDR3 size: 15 residues. CDR3 loop: CASTRGGSPASTIYF. CDR3 DNA: TGTGCCAGCACTCGTGGCGGGTCGCCGGCGAGCACCATATATTTT.